This note documents a single TCR beta chain sequence. Its antigen is unknown. The data are from a study of shared clonotypes between healthy human individuals. V lost 5 bases and J lost 7, with 17 bases in between. Germline CDR1 reads MDHEN; CDR2 reads SYDVKM. This CDR3 contains 14 residues. Findings of the study overall: An effect of sequencing depth on clonotype sharing among donors was expected.

Sequenced by immunoSEQ multiplex PCR; TCRdb stores in-frame clones only, minus some. In the table there are over a million clones, about 77% of which are singletons. The receptor was derived from a man aged 18 to 30 in good health. Sequenced sample: memory CD4+ T cells sorted from blood. As for subset: CD45RA-negative fraction. The V gene is TRBV28, the J gene TRBJ1-2; possible D gene TRBD1, 5 bases. CDR3 sequence reads: CASSITWGGIGYTF. CDR3 coding DNA: TGTGCCAGCAGTATCACTTGGGGGGGGATTGGCTACACCTTC.